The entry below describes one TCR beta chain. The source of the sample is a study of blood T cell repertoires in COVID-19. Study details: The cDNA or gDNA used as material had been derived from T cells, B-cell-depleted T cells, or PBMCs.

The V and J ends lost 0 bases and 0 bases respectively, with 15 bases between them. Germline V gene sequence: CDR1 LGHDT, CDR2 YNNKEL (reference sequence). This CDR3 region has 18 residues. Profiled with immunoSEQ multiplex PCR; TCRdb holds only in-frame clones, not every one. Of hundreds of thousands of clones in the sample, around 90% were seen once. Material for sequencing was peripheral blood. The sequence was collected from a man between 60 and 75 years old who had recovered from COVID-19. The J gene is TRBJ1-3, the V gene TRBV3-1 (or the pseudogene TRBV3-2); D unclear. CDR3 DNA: TGTGCCAGCAGCCAAGATTACCCGGGAAAGGGCTCTGGAAACACCATATATTTT. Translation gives CASSQDYPGKGSGNTIYF.